The clone carrying this TCR beta chain was observed a handful of times. Its antigen is still unknown. With 6 bases removed from V and 2 bases from J, the gap between germline ends came to 13 bases. CDR1 is SGHTA, CDR2 FQGNSA, per germline. This CDR3 comprises 14 residues. These data are taken from a study of T cells in tumors after PD-1 blockade. Study-level findings and limits: Blood contained about 43% of the tumor's TCR clonotypes. Two pre-treatment samples showed no clonal replacement between them.

The data were produced by immunoSEQ multiplex PCR, yet TCRdb's version contains in-frame clones alone and is incomplete. The table has about 3,900 clones, roughly two thirds seen once. Here the sequenced sample was tumor tissue, taken before anti-PD-1 treatment. This chain connects TRBV7-2 to TRBJ1-1; D might be TRBD1 (5 bases). The receptor was isolated from a human donor with basal cell carcinoma. CDR3 sequence: CASRGREQNTEAFF. CDR3 nucleotides: TGTGCCAGCAGGGGCAGGGAACAAAACACTGAAGCTTTCTTT.